One and the same sample provided the 30 T cell receptor beta chains below, sequenced in a study of human T cells and chemical hapten exposure. TCRdb reprocessed the RACE reads via MiXCR and lists one record per CDR3 protein. The sample holds 100,000 to 150,000 distinct CDR3 sequences, 11% seen once. Time point specified: patch test 3, about 24 weeks after DPC sensitization. The treatment: therapeutic diphenylcyclopropenone sensitization with weekly scalp DPC. The source was whole blood, collected in connection with sensitization to the hapten diphenylcyclopropenone (DPC). Receptors originate from a woman aged 50 to 65 with alopecia areata. Some clones in this sample may be carry-over from other donors' samples.

The genes are TRBV5-1 and TRBJ1-1, with D perhaps matching TRBD1 (5 bases). Germline loops: CDR1 SGHRS, CDR2 YFSETQ. The CDR3 length is 11 residues. V was cut by 7 bases and J by 5 bases, with 9 bases left in between. The CDR3 region has the DNA TGCGCCAGCTGGGAGGGGACTGAAGCTTTCTTT. Its translation: CASWEGTEAFF.

This clonotype occurred a few times. V is TRBV3-1 and J is TRBJ1-1; the D is unclear. V dropped 1 base and J dropped 0 bases, with 6 bases sitting between them. The CDR3 runs to 14 residues. Germline loops: CDR1 LGHDT, CDR2 YNNKEL (reference sequence). The CDR3 coding sequence is TGTGCCAGCAGCCAAGTATCGTTGAACACTGAAGCTTTCTTT. Its translation: CASSQVSLNTEAFF.

This clonotype occurred a few times. This rearrangement joins TRBV6-1 to TRBJ1-4; 7 positions match TRBD1. The germline CDR1 and CDR2 sequences are MNHNS and SASEGT. This CDR3 is 14 amino acids long. V lost 10 bases, J lost 0 bases, and 5 bases stayed unmatched. This chain's CDR3 is CATRTGPTNEKLFF. The DNA for the CDR3 is TGTGCCACCAGGACAGGACCAACTAATGAAAAACTGTTTTTT.

This clonotype appeared a few times. CDR3: CASSPGSTLSYEQYF. The DNA of the CDR3 is TGTGCCAGCAGTCCCGGGTCCACCCTCTCCTACGAGCAGTACTTC. The rearrangement uses TRBV12-3 or TRBV12-4 and TRBJ2-7; D unresolved. The CDR3 extends over 15 amino acids. The germline V and J ends were trimmed by 5 bases and 0 bases, with 14 bases remaining between them.

This chain uses TRBV12-3 or TRBV12-4 with TRBJ1-2, with D possibly TRBD1 on 5 matching bases. V lost 4 bases to trimming and J lost 2 bases, with 8 bases between them. The CDR3 extends over 13 amino acids. The CDR3 protein is CASSWDGNYGYTF. In DNA form, the CDR3 reads TGTGCCAGCAGTTGGGACGGAAACTATGGCTACACCTTC.

This clonotype was seen only a few times. The chain joins TRBV4-1 to TRBJ2-3; 8 bases match TRBD1. The CDR3 has 16 amino acids. V shed 1 base, J shed 5 bases, and the junction held 8 bases outside the gene matches. Germline V CDR1 and CDR2: MGHRA, YSYEKL. The CDR3: CASSQVGAGGVDTQYF. The CDR3 bases are TGCGCCAGCAGCCAAGTGGGGGCAGGGGGCGTAGATACGCAGTATTTT.

This clonotype appeared a few times. The rearrangement joins TRBV10-3 to TRBJ2-7; 8 bases fit TRBD1. Germline V gene lookup returns CDR1 ENHRY and CDR2 SYGVKD. Losses at the gene ends were 11 bases for V and 6 bases for J; bases not matched to a gene: 12. CDR3 length equals 13 residues. The CDR3 DNA follows: TGTGCCGCACTGGACAGGGTTAAGGGCGAGCAGTACTTC. Its protein is CAALDRVKGEQYF.

This clonotype was seen at least ten times. This sequence joins TRBV5-5 and TRBJ2-2; D is unresolved. From germline, CDR1 is SGHKS and CDR2 YYEKEE (reference sequence). The germline V and J ends were trimmed by 1 base and 2 bases, with 12 bases remaining between them. There are 16 residues in the CDR3. The CDR3 spells CASSLFLGSNTGELFF. The CDR3 nucleotides are TGTGCCAGCAGCTTGTTTCTGGGTTCAAACACCGGGGAGCTGTTTTTT.

This clonotype was seen repeatedly, ten times or more. The chain combines TRBV9 with TRBJ2-3, with a tentative D call TRBD1 (6 bases). V gave up 4 bases and J gave up 0 bases, with 12 bases separating them. Germline CDR1 reads SGDLS; CDR2 reads YYNGEE. The CDR3 spans 15 residues. The CDR3 is CASSIGQGSTDTQYF. Here the CDR3 DNA reads TGTGCCAGCAGCATAGGGCAGGGGAGCACAGATACGCAGTATTTT. Using reference TRBV9 and TRBJ2-3 for the parts outside the CDR3, the full variable domain is DSGVTQTPKHLITATGQRVTLRCSPRSGDLSVYWYQQSLDQGLQFLIQYYNGEERAKGNILERFSAQQFPDLHSELNLSSLELGDSALYFCASSIGQGSTDTQYFGPGTRLTVL.

Only a few counts were recorded for this clonotype. The chain joins TRBV12-3 or TRBV12-4 to TRBJ1-1; no clear D gene. V was cut by 5 bases and J by 5 bases, with 18 bases left in between. This CDR3 is 15 amino acids long. The CDR3 DNA follows: TGTGCCAGCAGTGTTCGGGGAGGGAGAGGGACTGAAGCTTTCTTT. Its protein is CASSVRGGRGTEAFF.

The genes are TRBV10-3 and TRBJ2-7; D possibly corresponds to TRBD1 (6 bases). Trimming pared 0 bases from V and 6 bases from J, leaving 15 bases between. From germline, CDR1 is ENHRY and CDR2 SYGVKD. The CDR3 has 15 amino acids. CDR3 in amino acids: CAISESGHGKGEQYF. DNA of the CDR3: TGTGCCATCAGTGAGTCGGGACATGGCAAGGGCGAGCAGTACTTC.

This clonotype was counted at least ten times. In DNA, the CDR3 is TGTGCCAGCACCTCTAGGGGTGAAAATCGGGAGCAGTACTTC. It yields the protein CASTSRGENREQYF. V is TRBV3-1 and J is TRBJ2-7; a possible D gene is TRBD1 (5 bases). V was shortened by 7 bases and J by 7 bases, with 20 bases between the two germline ends. The CDR3 length is 14 residues. Germline V lookup: CDR1 LGHDT, CDR2 YNNKEL (reference sequence).

This clonotype was detected only a few times. CDR3 in amino acids: CASSQRPSISTDTQYF. CDR3 sequence (DNA): TGTGCCAGCAGTCAACGACCCAGCATCAGCACAGATACGCAGTATTTT. J is TRBJ2-3 and V is TRBV12-3 or TRBV12-4; no clear D gene. This CDR3 has 16 amino acids. Deletions cut 5 bases from V and 0 bases from J, with 15 bases between.

This clonotype was found many times. The V call is TRBV5-4, the J call TRBJ2-3; the D gene is possibly TRBD2 (7 bases). The CDR3 loop spans 14 amino acids. The germline V gene has CDR1 SGHNT and CDR2 YYREEE (reference sequence). Trimming took 6 bases from V and 6 from J, leaving 17 bases between them. The CDR3 protein is CASKVQQGGDTQYF. CDR3 bases: TGTGCCAGCAAAGTCCAACAGGGAGGGGATACGCAGTATTTT.

The J gene is TRBJ1-4, the V gene TRBV12-3 or TRBV12-4, with a weak D call TRBD1 (5 bases). This CDR3 contains 14 residues. V dropped 3 bases and J dropped 3 bases, with 8 bases sitting between them. The CDR3 reads CASSFAGPNEKLFF. The CDR3 coding sequence is TGTGCCAGCAGTTTTGCGGGGCCTAATGAAAAACTGTTTTTT.

Only a few counts were recorded for this clonotype. The CDR3 DNA is TGTGCCAGCAGCACTGGGGGGACAGTCCTCGATTATGGCTACACCTTC. Amino acids: CASSTGGTVLDYGYTF. The chain joins TRBV7-2 to TRBJ1-2; 7 nucleotides align to TRBD1. CDR1 SGHTA and CDR2 FQGNSA come from the germline V gene. The CDR3 runs 16 residues. Losses at the gene ends were 5 bases for V and 5 bases for J; bases not matched to a gene: 14.

This clonotype was seen a few times. The CDR3 DNA reads TGTGCCAGCAGCTCTAGGGGCAATCAGCCCCAGCATTTT. The encoded protein is CASSSRGNQPQHF. V usage is TRBV7-2 and J usage is TRBJ1-5; unclear D gene. The CDR3 is 13 residues long. Germline CDR1 SGHTA, CDR2 FQGNSA. Trimming stripped 4 bases from V and 2 bases from J, with 6 bases between.

The J gene is TRBJ2-1, the V gene TRBV5-5, with D possibly matching TRBD2 (6 bases). This CDR3 comprises 15 residues. The germline V gene encodes CDR1 SGHKS and CDR2 YYEKEE (reference sequence). Trimming took 5 bases from V and 6 from J, leaving 18 bases between them. This CDR3 is CASSSYGGDINEQFF. The DNA for the CDR3 is TGTGCCAGCAGTTCGTACGGCGGGGATATCAATGAGCAGTTCTTC.

This sequence joins TRBV19 and TRBJ2-1; weak D call: TRBD2 (5 bases). Between the trimmed V and J ends, which lost 1 base and 7 bases, there was a span of 11 bases. Germline values: CDR1 LNHDA, CDR2 SQIVND (reference sequence). This CDR3 is 14 amino acids long. The CDR3 region is CASSIVPGGNEQFF. The CDR3 nucleotides are TGTGCCAGTAGTATAGTGCCAGGCGGGAATGAGCAGTTCTTC.

This clonotype has more than one count but fewer than ten. The rearrangement links TRBV28 to TRBJ2-7; D call uncertain. The germline V and J ends were trimmed by 8 bases and 5 bases, with 16 bases remaining between them. This CDR3 comprises 13 residues. Germline CDR1 reads MDHEN; CDR2 reads SYDVKM. The CDR3: CASVDGSGDEQYF. CDR3 bases: TGTGCCAGCGTGGACGGGTCTGGGGACGAGCAGTACTTC.

This chain links TRBV12-3 or TRBV12-4 with TRBJ2-3; 7 bases are a match to TRBD1. The CDR3 has 14 amino acids. The V segment lost 4 bases and the J segment 4 bases; nucleotides outside the gene matches: 5. In DNA form, the CDR3 reads TGTGCCAGCAGTTCGCACAGGGGCTCAGATACGCAGTATTTT. This sequence encodes CASSSHRGSDTQYF.

The chain has TRBV29-1 and TRBJ1-4; weak D call: TRBD1 (5 bases). The V end lost 2 bases, the J end lost 10 bases, and 11 bases lay between the germline ends. Germline loops: CDR1 SQVTM, CDR2 ANQGSEA. The CDR3 consists of 12 residues. CDR3 sequence reads: CSVESDNGKLFF. The CDR3 region has the DNA TGCAGCGTTGAATCGGACAACGGAAAACTGTTTTTT. Full variable domain (rest looked up from reference TRBV29-1 and TRBJ1-4): SAVISQKPSRDICQRGTSLTIQCQVDSQVTMMFWYRQQPGQSLTLIATANQGSEATYESGFVIDKFPISRPNLTFSTLTVSNMSPEDSSIYLCSVESDNGKLFFGSGTQLSVL.

This clonotype turned up a few times. The gene calls are TRBV29-1 and TRBJ2-7, with TRBD2 matching over 13 bases. V trimming: 0 bases; J trimming: 7 bases; junction bases outside the gene matches: 6. The germline V gene encodes CDR1 SQVTM and CDR2 ANQGSEA. The CDR3 has 15 amino acids. Here the CDR3 reads CSVEDRLAGGSEQYF. CDR3 sequence (DNA): TGCAGCGTTGAAGACAGACTAGCGGGGGGCTCTGAGCAGTACTTC.

This clonotype was counted a few times. The V call is TRBV20-1, the J call TRBJ2-3, with 12 bases identical to TRBD2. Germline lookup yields CDR1 DFQATT and CDR2 SNEGSKA (reference sequence). This CDR3 comprises 16 residues. After removal of 3 bases from V and 7 bases from J, the junction contained 11 bases not matched to a gene. CDR3 protein: CSARELAGGRGNTQYF. The CDR3 coding sequence is TGCAGTGCTAGGGAACTAGCGGGGGGCCGCGGAAATACGCAGTATTTT.

This clonotype appeared a few times. The rearrangement joins TRBV20-1 to TRBJ1-4; D not certain. V was trimmed by 5 bases and J by 5 bases, leaving 6 bases between them. CDR1 is DFQATT, CDR2 SNEGSKA, per germline (reference sequence). This CDR3 comprises 11 residues. The CDR3 nucleotides read TGCAGTGCTCCCTCCAATGAAAAACTGTTTTTT. This gives the protein CSAPSNEKLFF.

This clonotype showed up just a few times. This chain joins TRBV7-2 and TRBJ2-7; 8 bases are a match to TRBD2. The CDR3 consists of 17 residues. The ends lost 4 bases at V and 0 bases at J; junction bases unmatched: 11. Per germline, CDR1 SGHTA and CDR2 FQGNSA. The CDR3 region has the DNA TGTGCCAGCAGCTCCGAGGCGGGGGGCAAAAGCTCCTACGAGCAGTACTTC. Its translation is CASSSEAGGKSSYEQYF.

The chain combines TRBV20-1 with TRBJ2-5; 9 nucleotides line up with TRBD1. CDR1 is DFQATT and CDR2 is SNEGSKA in the germline V gene (reference sequence). The CDR3 spans 15 residues. Trimming at V came to 3 bases and at J to 7 bases, leaving 12 bases not matched to a gene. The CDR3 DNA sequence: TGCAGTGCTAGGGGGGGACAGGGCGACCCGAGGACCCAGTACTTC. Translating gives CSARGGQGDPRTQYF.

This clonotype was recorded a few times. Lacking the conserved final phenylalanine or tryptophan, this CDR3 likely reflects a read error. The chain uses TRBV11-2 and TRBJ2-7; D is uncertain. The CDR3 sequence is 12 residues long. The V gene's germline CDR1 is SGHAT and CDR2 FQNNGV. Trimming cost V 6 bases and J 3 bases, with 9 bases left between them. The CDR3 loop is CASSSDGYEQYL. The CDR3 DNA is TGTGCCAGCAGTTCAGACGGCTACGAGCAGTACCTC.

This clonotype was seen a handful of times. V usage is TRBV29-1 and J usage is TRBJ2-5; 7 nucleotides line up with TRBD2. J lost 5 bases, V lost 0 bases, and 6 bases had no gene match. CDR3 length: 14 amino acids. Looked up from germline, CDR1 is SQVTM and CDR2 is ANQGSEA. CDR3 in amino acids: CSVEDRTRRETQYF. In DNA, the CDR3 is TGCAGCGTTGAAGATCGGACTAGAAGGGAGACCCAGTACTTC.

The gene calls are TRBV7-9 and TRBJ1-4, with TRBD1 identical over 7 bases. J was trimmed by 7 bases and V by 2 bases; bases with no gene match: 7. The germline V gene has CDR1 SEHNR and CDR2 FQNEAQ (reference sequence). This CDR3 spans 15 amino acids. CDR3 sequence: CASSLSTGPGEKLFF. The CDR3 bases are TGTGCCAGCAGCTTATCGACAGGGCCGGGTGAAAAACTGTTTTTT.